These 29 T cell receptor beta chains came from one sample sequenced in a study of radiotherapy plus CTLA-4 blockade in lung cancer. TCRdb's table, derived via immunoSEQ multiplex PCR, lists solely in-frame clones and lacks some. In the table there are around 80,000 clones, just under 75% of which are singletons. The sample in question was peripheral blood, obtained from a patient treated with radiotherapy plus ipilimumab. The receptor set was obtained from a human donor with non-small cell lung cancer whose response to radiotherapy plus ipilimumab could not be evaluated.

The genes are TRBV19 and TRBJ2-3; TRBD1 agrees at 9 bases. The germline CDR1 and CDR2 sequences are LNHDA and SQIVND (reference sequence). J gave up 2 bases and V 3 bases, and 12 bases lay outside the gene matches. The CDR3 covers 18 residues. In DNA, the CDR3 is TGTGCCAGTAGTATCGAGACAGGGGGACCGAAGTCCACAGATACGCAGTATTTT. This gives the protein CASSIETGGPKSTDTQYF.

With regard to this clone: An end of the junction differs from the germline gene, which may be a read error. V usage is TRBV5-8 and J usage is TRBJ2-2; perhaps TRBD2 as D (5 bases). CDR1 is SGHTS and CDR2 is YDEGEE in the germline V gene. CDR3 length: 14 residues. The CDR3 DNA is TGTGCCAGCAGCTTGGGCAGCAGGACCGGGGAGCTGCTTTTT. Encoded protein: CASSLGSRTGELLF.

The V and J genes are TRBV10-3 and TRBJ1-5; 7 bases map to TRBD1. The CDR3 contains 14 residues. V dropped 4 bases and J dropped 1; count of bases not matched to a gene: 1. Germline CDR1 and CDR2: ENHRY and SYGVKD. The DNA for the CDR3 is TGTGCCATCAGTGGGGACAGCAGCAATCAGCCCCAGCATTTT. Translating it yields CAISGDSSNQPQHF.

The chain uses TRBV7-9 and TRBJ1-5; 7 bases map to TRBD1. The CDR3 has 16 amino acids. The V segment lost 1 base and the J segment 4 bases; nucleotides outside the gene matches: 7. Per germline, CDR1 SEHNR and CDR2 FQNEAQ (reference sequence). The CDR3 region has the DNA TGTGCCAGCAGCTTAGAGGGCAGGGGGACGAATCAGCCCCAGCATTTT. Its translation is CASSLEGRGTNQPQHF.

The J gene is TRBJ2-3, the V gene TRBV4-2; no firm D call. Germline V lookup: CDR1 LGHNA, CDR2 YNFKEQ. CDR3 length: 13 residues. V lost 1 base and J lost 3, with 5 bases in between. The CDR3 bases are TGTGCCAGCAGCCAAGGGCGGACAGATACGCAGTATTTT. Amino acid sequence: CASSQGRTDTQYF.

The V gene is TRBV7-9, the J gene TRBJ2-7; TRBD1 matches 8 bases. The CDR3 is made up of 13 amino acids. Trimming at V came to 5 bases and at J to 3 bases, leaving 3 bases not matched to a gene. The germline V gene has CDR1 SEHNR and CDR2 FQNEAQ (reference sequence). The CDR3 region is CASSDRGHYEQYF. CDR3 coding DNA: TGTGCCAGCAGCGACAGGGGTCACTACGAGCAGTACTTC.

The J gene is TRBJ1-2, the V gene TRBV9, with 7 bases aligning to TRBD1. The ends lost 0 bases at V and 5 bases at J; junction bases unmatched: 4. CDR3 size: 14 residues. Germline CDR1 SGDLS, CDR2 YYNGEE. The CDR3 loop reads CASSVGAGGYGYTF. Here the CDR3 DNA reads TGTGCCAGCAGCGTAGGGGCAGGGGGATATGGCTACACCTTC.

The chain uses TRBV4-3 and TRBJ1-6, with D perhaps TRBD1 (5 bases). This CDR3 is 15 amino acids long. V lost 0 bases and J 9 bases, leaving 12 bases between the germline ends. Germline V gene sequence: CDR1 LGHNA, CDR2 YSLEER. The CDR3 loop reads CASSQEGQGGSPLHF. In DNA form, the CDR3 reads TGCGCCAGCAGCCAAGAGGGCCAGGGCGGTTCACCCCTCCACTTT.

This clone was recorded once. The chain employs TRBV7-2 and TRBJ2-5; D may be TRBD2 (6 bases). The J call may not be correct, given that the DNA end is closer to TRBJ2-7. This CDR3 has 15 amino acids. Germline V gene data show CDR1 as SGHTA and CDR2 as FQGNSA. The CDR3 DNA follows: TGTGCCAGCAGCTTAGAATCGCGGGAATCCTACGAGCAGTACTTC. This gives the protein CASSLESRESYEQYF.

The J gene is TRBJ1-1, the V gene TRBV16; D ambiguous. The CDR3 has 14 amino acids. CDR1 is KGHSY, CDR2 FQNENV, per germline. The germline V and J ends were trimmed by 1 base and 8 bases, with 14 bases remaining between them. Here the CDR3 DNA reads TGTGCCAGCAGCCAATTCGCTGGGAGGGCCGAAGCTTTCTTT. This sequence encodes CASSQFAGRAEAFF.

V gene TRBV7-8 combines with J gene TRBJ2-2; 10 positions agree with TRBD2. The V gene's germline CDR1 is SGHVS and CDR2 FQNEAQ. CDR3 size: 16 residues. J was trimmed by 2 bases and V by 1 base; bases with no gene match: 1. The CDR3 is CASSLGLAGNTGELFF. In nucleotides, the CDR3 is TGTGCCAGCAGCTTAGGACTAGCGGGTAACACCGGGGAGCTGTTTTTT.

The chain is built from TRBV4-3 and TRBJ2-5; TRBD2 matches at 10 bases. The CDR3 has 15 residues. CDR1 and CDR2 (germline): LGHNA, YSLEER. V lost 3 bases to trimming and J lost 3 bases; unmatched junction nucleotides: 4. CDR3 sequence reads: CASSQIGLAEETQYF. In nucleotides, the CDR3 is TGCGCCAGCAGCCAGATCGGACTAGCGGAAGAGACCCAGTACTTC.

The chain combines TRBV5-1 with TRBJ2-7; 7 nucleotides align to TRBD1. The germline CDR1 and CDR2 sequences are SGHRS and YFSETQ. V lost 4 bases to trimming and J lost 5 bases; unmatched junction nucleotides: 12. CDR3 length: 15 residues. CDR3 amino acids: CASSGRQGDIDEQYF. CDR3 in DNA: TGCGCCAGCAGCGGACGACAGGGAGATATCGACGAGCAGTACTTC.

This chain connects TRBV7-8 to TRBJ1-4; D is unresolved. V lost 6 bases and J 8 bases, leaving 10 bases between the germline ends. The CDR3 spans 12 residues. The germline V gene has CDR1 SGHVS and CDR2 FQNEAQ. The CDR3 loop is CASRNVGEKLFF. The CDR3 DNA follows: TGTGCCAGCAGGAACGTCGGGGAAAAACTGTTTTTT. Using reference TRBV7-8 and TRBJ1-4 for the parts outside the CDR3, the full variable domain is GAGVSQSPRYKVAKRGQDVALRCDPISGHVSLFWYQQALGQGPEFLTYFQNEAQLDKSGLPSDRFFAERPEGSVSTLKIQRTQQEDSAVYLCASRNVGEKLFFGSGTQLSVL.

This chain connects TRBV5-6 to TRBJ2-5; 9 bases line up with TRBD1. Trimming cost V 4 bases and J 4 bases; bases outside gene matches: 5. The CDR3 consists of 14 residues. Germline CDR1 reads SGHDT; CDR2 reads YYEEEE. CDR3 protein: CASSPTGGTETQYF. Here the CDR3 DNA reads TGTGCCAGCAGCCCGACAGGGGGTACAGAGACCCAGTACTTC.

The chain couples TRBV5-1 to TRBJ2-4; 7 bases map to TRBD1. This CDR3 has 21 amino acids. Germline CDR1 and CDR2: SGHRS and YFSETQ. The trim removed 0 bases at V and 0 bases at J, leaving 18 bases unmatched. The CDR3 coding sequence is TGCGCCAGCAGCTTGGATAATGTAGAAGCTTACCGACAGGGAGCCAAAAACATTCAGTACTTC. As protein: CASSLDNVEAYRQGAKNIQYF.

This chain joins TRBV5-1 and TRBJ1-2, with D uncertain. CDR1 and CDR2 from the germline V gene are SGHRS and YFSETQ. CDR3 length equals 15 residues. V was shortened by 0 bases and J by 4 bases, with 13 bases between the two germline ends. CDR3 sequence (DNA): TGCGCCAGCAGCTTGGATTTCGGGGAATCCTATGGCTACACCTTC. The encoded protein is CASSLDFGESYGYTF. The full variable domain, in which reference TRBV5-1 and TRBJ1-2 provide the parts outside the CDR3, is KAGVTQTPRYLIKTRGQQVTLSCSPISGHRSVSWYQQTPGQGLQFLFEYFSETQRNKGNFPGRFSGRQFSNSRSEMNVSTLELGDSALYLCASSLDFGESYGYTFGSGTRLTVV.

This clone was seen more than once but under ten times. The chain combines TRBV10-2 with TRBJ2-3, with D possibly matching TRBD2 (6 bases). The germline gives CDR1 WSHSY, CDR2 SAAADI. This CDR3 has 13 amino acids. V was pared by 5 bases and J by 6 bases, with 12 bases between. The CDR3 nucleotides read TGCGCCAGCAGTCCTAGGGAGGCGGATACGCAGTATTTT. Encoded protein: CASSPREADTQYF.

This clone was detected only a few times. CDR3 coding DNA: TGTGCCAGCAGCTTTGGGGGCGGAGATGTCGGGCAGTTCTTC. The encoded protein is CASSFGGGDVGQFF. The rearrangement links TRBV7-9 to TRBJ2-1; possibly TRBD1 for D (6 bases). CDR1 is SEHNR and CDR2 is FQNEAQ in the germline V gene (reference sequence). Trimming removed 3 bases from V and 12 bases from J, with 18 bases in between. This CDR3 contains 14 residues.

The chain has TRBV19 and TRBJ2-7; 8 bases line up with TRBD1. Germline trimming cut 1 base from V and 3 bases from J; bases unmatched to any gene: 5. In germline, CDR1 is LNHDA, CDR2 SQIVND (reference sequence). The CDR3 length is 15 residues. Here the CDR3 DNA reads TGTGCCAGTAGTATAGGACAGGGGCAAGTCTACGAGCAGTACTTC. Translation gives CASSIGQGQVYEQYF. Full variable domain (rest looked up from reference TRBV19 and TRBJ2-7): DGGITQSPKYLFRKEGQNVTLSCEQNLNHDAMYWYRQDPGQGLRLIYYSQIVNDFQKGDIAEGYSVSREKKESFPLTVTSAQKNPTAFYLCASSIGQGQVYEQYFGPGTRLTVT.

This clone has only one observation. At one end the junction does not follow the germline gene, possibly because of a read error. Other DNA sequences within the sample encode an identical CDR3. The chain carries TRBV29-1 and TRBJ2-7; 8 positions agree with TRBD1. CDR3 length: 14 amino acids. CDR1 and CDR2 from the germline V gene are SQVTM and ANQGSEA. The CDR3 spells CSVEGRGRAYEQYF. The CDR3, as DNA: TGCAGCGTTGAGGGCAGGGGGCGAGCCTACGAACAGTACTTC.

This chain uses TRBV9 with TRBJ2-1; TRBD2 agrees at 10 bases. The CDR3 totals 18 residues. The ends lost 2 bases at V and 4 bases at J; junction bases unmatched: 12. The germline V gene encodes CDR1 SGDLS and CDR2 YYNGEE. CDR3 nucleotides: TGTGCCAGCAGCGTGTTAGCGATAGCGGGGGGACCTTACAATGAGCAGTTCTTC. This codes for CASSVLAIAGGPYNEQFF. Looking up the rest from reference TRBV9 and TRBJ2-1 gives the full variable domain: DSGVTQTPKHLITATGQRVTLRCSPRSGDLSVYWYQQSLDQGLQFLIQYYNGEERAKGNILERFSAQQFPDLHSELNLSSLELGDSALYFCASSVLAIAGGPYNEQFFGPGTRLTVL.

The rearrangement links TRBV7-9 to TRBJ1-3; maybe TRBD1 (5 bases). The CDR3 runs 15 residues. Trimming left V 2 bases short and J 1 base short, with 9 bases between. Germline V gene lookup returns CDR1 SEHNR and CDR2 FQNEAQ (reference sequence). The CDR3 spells CASSLSQGSGNTIYF. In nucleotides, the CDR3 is TGTGCCAGCAGCTTATCCCAGGGATCTGGAAACACCATATATTTT.

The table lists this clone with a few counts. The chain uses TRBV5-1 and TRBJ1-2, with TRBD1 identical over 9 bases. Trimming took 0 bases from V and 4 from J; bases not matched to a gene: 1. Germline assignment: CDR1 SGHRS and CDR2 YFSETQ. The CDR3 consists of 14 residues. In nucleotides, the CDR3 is TGCGCCAGCAGCTTGGGGGGACAGGGCTATGGCTACACCTTC. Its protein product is CASSLGGQGYGYTF.

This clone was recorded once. The CDR3 here is CASSSGQGSTEQFF. The CDR3 DNA reads TGTGCCAGCAGTTCCGGACAGGGATCTACTGAGCAGTTCTTC. The rearrangement links TRBV7-9 to TRBJ2-1; the match to TRBD1 covers 8 bases. The CDR3 is 14 amino acids. From germline, CDR1 is SEHNR and CDR2 FQNEAQ (reference sequence). V trimming: 6 bases; J trimming: 9 bases; junction bases outside the gene matches: 10.

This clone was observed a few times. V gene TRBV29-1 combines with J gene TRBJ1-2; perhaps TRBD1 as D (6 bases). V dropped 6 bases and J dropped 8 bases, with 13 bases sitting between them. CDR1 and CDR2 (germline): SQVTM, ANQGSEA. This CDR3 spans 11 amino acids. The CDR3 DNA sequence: TGCAGCGTCCCGGGACAAGGGGGCTACACCTTC. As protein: CSVPGQGGYTF.

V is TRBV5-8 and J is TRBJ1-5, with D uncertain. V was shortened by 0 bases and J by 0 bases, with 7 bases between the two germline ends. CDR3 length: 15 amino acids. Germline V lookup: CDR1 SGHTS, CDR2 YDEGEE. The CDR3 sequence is CASSLVSGSNQPQHF. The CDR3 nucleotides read TGTGCCAGCAGCTTGGTCTCCGGTAGCAATCAGCCCCAGCATTTT.

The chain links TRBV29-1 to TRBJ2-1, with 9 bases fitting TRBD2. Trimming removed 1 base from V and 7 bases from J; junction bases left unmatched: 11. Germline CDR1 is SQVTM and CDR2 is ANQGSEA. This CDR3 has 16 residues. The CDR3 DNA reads TGCAGCGTTGAAGGGTTTAGCGGGAGCTGGGTGAATGAGCAGTTCTTC. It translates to CSVEGFSGSWVNEQFF.

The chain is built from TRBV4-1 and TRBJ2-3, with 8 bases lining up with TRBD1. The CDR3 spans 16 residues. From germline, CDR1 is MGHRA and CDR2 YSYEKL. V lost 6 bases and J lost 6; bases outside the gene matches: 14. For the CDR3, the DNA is TGCGCCAGCAGGCTCGTCGCCCAGGGGGCTTCGGATACGCAGTATTTT. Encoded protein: CASRLVAQGASDTQYF.